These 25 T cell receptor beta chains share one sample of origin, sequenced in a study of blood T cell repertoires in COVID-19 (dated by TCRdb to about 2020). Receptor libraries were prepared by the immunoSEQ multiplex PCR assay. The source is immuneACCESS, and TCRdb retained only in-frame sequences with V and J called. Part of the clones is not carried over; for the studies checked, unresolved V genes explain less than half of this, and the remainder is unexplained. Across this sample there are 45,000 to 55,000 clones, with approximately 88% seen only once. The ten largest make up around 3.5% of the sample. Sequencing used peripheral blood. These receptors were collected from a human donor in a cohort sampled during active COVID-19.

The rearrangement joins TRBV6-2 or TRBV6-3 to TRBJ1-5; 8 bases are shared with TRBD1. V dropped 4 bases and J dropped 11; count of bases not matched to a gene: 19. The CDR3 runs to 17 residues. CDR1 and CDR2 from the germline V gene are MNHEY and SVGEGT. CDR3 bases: TGTGCCAGCAGTTCAAACCATTGGACAGGGCCAGGGTGGGCCCAGCATTTT. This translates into CASSSNHWTGPGWAQHF.

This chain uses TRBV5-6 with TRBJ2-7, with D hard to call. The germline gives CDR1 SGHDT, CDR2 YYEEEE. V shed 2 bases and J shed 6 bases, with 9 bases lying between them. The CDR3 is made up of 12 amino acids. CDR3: CASSFLGLEQYF. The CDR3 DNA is TGTGCCAGCAGCTTCCTTGGCCTCGAGCAGTACTTC.

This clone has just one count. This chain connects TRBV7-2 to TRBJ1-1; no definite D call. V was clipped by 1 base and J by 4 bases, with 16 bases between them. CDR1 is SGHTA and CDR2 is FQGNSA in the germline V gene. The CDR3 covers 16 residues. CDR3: CASSLVGAGGSTEAFF. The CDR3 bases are TGTGCCAGCAGCTTAGTGGGAGCAGGAGGGAGCACTGAAGCTTTCTTT. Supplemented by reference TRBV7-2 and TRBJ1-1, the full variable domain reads GAGVSQSPSNKVTEKGKDVELRCDPISGHTALYWYRQSLGQGLEFLIYFQGNSAPDKSGLPSDRFSAERTGGSVSTLTIQRTQQEDSAVYLCASSLVGAGGSTEAFFGQGTRLTVV.

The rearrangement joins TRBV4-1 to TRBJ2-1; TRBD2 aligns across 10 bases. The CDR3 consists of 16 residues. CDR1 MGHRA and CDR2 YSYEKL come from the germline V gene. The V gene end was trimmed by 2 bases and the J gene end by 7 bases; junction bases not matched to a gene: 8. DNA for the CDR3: TGCGCCAGCAGCCAACCCCTAGCGGGGGAAGCGAATGAGCAGTTCTTC. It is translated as CASSQPLAGEANEQFF.

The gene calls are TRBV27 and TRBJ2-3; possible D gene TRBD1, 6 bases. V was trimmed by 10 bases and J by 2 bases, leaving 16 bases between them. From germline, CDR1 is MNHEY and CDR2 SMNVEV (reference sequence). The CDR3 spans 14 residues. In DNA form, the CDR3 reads TGTGCCACCGCGCCATACAGGGCCACAGATACGCAGTATTTT. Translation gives CATAPYRATDTQYF.

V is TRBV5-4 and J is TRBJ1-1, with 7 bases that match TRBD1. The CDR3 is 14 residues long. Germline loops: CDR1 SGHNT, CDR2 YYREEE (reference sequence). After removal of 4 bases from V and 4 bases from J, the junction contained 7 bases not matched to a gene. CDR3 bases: TGTGCCAGCAGCCCTAAGACAGGGTCCACTGAAGCTTTCTTT. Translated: CASSPKTGSTEAFF. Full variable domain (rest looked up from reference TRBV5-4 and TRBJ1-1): ETGVTQSPTHLIKTRGQQVTLRCSSQSGHNTVSWYQQALGQGPQFIFQYYREEENGRGNFPPRFSGLQFPNYSSELNVNALELDDSALYLCASSPKTGSTEAFFGQGTRLTVV.

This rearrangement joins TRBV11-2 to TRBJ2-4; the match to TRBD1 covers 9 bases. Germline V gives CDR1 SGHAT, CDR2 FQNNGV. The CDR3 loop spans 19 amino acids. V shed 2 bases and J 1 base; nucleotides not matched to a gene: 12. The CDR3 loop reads CASSLRAGTGISAKNIQYF. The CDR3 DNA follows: TGTGCCAGCAGCTTAAGGGCCGGGACAGGGATTTCGGCCAAAAACATTCAGTACTTC.

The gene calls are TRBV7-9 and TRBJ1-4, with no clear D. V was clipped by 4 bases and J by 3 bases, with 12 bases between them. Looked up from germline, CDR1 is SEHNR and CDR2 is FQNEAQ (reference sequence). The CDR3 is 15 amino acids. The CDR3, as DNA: TGTGCCAGCAGCTCCCCCGGAGAGCCTAATGAAAAACTGTTTTTT. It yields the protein CASSSPGEPNEKLFF.

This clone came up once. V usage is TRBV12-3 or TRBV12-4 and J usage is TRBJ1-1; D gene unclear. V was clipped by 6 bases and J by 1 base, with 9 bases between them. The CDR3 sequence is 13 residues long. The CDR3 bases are TGTGCCAGCAGCCAGACTCAGAACACTGAAGCTTTCTTT. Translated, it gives CASSQTQNTEAFF.

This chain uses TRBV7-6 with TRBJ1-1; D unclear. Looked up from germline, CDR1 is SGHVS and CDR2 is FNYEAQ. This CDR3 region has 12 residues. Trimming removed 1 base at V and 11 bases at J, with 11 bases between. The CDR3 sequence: CASSLGPGSAFF. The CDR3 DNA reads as TGTGCCAGCAGCTTAGGCCCGGGTTCGGCTTTCTTT.

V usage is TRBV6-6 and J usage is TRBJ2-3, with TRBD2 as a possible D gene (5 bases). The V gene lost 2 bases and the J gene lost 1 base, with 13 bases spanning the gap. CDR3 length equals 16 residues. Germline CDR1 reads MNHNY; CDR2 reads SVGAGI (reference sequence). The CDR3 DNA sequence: TGTGCCAGCAGTTACAAGGTGATCGGGGGCACAGATACGCAGTATTTT. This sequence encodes CASSYKVIGGTDTQYF.

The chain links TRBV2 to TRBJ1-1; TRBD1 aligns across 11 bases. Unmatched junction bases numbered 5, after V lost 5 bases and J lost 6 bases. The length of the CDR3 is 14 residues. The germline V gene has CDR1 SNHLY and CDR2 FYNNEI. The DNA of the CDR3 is TGTGCCAGCAGTCTACGGACAGGGGGCTCTGAAGCTTTCTTT. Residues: CASSLRTGGSEAFF.

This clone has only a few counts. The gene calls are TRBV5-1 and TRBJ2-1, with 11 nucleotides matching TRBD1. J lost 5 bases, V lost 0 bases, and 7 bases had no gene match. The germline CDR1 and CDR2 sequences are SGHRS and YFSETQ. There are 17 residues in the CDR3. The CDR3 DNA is TGCGCCAGCAGCTTGGGATTCGGGACAGGGGGGGACAATGAGCAGTTCTTC. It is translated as CASSLGFGTGGDNEQFF.

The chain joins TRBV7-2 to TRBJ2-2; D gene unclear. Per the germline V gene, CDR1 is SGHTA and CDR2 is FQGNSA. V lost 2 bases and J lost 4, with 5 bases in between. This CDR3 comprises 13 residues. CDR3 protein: CASSLFSTGELFF. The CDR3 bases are TGTGCCAGCAGCTTATTTAGCACCGGGGAGCTGTTTTTT.

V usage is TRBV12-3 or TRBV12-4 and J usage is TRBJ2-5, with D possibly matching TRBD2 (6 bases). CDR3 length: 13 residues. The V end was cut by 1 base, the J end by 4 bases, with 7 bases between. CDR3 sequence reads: CASSLVGLETQYF. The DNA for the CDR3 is TGTGCCAGCAGTTTAGTGGGACTAGAGACCCAGTACTTC.

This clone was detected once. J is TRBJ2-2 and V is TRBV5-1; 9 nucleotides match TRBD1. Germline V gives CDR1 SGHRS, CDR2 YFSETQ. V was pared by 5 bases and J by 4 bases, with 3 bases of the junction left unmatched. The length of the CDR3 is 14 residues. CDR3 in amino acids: CASRQTGGTGELFF. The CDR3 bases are TGCGCCAGCAGGCAGACAGGGGGCACCGGGGAGCTGTTTTTT.

Here the CDR3 DNA reads TGCGCCAGCAGCCTGAGAAGCAGCACAGATACGCAGTATTTT. It codes for CASSLRSSTDTQYF. The chain uses TRBV4-3 and TRBJ2-3; D is unclear. Trimming left V 4 bases short and J 0 bases short, with 8 bases between. This CDR3 has 14 amino acids. The germline CDR1 and CDR2 sequences are LGHNA and YSLEER.

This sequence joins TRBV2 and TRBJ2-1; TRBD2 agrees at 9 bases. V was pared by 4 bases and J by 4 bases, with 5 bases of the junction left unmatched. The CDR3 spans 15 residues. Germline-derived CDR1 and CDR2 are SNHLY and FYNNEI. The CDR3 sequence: CASSGLTSGYNEQFF. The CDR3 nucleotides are TGTGCCAGCAGTGGGTTGACTAGCGGATACAATGAGCAGTTCTTC.

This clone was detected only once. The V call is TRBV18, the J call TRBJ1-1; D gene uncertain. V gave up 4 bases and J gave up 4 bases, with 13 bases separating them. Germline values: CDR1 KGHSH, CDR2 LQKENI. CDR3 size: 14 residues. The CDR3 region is CASSRVREGTEAFF. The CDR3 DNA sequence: TGTGCCAGCTCACGGGTCCGGGAGGGCACTGAAGCTTTCTTT.

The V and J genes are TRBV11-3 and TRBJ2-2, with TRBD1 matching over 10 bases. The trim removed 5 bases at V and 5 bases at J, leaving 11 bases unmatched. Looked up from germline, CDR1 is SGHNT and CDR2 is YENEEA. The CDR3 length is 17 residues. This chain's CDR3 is CASSNRDRGLPTGELFF. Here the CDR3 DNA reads TGTGCCAGCAGCAACCGGGACAGGGGCCTTCCAACCGGGGAGCTGTTTTTT. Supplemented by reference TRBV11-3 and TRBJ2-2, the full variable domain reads EAGVVQSPRYKIIEKKQPVAFWCNPISGHNTLYWYLQNLGQGPELLIRYENEEAVDDSQLPKDRFSAERLKGVDSTLKIQPAELGDSAVYLCASSNRDRGLPTGELFFGEGSRLTVL.

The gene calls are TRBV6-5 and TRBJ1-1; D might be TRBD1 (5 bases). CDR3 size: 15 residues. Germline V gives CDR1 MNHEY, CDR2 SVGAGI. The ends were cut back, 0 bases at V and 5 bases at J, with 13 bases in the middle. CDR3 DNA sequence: TGTGCCAGCAGTTACTCGATGGGGCGGAGTACTGAAGCTTTCTTT. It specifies CASSYSMGRSTEAFF.

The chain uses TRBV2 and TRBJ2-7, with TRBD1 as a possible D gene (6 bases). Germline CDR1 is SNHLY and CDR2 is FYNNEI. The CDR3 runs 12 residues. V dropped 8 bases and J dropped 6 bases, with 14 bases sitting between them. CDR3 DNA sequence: TGTGCCAGCTACGGGACACCGGGCGAGCAGTACTTC. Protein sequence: CASYGTPGEQYF.

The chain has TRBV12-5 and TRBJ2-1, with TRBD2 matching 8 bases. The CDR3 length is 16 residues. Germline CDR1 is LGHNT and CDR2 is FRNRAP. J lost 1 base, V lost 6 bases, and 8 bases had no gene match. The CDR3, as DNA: TGTGCTAGTGGGGGACGGGGACTAGTATCCTACAATGAGCAGTTCTTC. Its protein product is CASGGRGLVSYNEQFF.

The CDR3 DNA sequence: TGTGCCAGCAGCTGGGGGCCTACTTCACTCTATAATTCACCCCTCCACTTT. This sequence encodes CASSWGPTSLYNSPLHF. The chain uses TRBV5-8 and TRBJ1-6; weak D call: TRBD1 (6 bases). Trimming removed 3 bases from V and 3 bases from J, with 16 bases in between. In germline, CDR1 is SGHTS, CDR2 YDEGEE. The CDR3 sequence is 17 residues long.

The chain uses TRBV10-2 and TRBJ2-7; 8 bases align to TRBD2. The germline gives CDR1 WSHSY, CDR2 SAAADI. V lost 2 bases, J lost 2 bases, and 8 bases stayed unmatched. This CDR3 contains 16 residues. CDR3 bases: TGCGCCAGCAGTGAGCCTTCAGCGGGAGTAGCCTACGAGCAGTACTTC. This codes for CASSEPSAGVAYEQYF.